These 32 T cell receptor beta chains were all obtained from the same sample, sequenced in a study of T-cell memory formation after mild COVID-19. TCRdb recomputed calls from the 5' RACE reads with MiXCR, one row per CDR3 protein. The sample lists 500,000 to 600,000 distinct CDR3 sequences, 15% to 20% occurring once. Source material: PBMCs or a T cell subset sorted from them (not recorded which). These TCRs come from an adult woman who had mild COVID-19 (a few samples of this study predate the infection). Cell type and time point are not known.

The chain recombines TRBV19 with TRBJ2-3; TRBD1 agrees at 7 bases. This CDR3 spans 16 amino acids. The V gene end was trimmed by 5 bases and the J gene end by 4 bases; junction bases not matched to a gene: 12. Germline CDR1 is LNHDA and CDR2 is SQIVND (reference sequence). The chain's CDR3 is CASSATLGTVPDTQYF. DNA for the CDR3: TGTGCCAGTAGTGCCACGCTCGGGACAGTACCAGATACGCAGTATTTT.

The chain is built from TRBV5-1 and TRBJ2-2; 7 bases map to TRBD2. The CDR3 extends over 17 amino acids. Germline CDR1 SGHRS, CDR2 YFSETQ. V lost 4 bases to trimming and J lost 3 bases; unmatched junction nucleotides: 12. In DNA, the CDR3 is TGCGCCAGCAGCCCCGTCCTAGCTAGCGGATACACCGGGGAGCTGTTTTTT. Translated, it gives CASSPVLASGYTGELFF.

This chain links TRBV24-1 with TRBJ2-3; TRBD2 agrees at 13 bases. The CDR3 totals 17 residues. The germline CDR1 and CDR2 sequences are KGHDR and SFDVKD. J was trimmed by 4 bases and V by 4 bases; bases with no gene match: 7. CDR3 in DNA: TGTGCCACCAGTGAACCGACTAGCGGGAGGAAATCAGATACGCAGTATTTT. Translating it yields CATSEPTSGRKSDTQYF.

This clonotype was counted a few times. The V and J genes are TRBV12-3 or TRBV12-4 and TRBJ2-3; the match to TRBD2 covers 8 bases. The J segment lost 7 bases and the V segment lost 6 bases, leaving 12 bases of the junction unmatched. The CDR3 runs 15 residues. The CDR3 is CASSSTSAGRNTQYF. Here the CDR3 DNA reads TGTGCCAGCAGCTCGACTAGCGCTGGGAGGAATACGCAGTATTTT.

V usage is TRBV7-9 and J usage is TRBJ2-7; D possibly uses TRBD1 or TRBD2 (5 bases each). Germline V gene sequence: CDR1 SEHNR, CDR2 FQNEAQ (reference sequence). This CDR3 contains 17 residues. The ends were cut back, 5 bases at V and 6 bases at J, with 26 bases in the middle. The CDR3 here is CASSPRAPGPWRGEQYF. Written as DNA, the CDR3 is TGTGCCAGCAGCCCCAGAGCTCCGGGACCATGGCGTGGCGAGCAGTACTTC.

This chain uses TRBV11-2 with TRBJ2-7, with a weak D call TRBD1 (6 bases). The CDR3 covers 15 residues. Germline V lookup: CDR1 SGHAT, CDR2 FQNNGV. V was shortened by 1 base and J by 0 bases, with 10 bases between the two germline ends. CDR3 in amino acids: CASSLAGAGSYEQYF. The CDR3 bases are TGTGCCAGCAGCTTAGCAGGGGCGGGCTCCTACGAGCAGTACTTC. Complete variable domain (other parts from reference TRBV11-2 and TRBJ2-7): EAGVAQSPRYKIIEKRQSVAFWCNPISGHATLYWYQQILGQGPKLLIQFQNNGVVDDSQLPKDRFSAERLKGVDSTLKIQPAKLEDSAVYLCASSLAGAGSYEQYFGPGTRLTVT.

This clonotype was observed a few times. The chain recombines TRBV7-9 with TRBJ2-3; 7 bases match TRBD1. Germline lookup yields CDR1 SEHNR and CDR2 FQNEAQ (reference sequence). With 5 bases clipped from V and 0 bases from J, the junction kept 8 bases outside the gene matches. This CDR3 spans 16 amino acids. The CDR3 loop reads CASSPWTGPSTDTQYF. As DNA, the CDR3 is TGTGCCAGCAGCCCGTGGACAGGACCTAGCACAGATACGCAGTATTTT.

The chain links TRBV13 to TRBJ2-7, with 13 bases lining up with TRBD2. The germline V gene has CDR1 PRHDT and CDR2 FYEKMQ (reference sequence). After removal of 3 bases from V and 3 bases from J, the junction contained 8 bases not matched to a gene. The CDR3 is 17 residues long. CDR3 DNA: TGTGCCAGCAGCTTCTTCATCGGGACTAGCGGGAACTACGAGCAGTACTTC. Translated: CASSFFIGTSGNYEQYF.

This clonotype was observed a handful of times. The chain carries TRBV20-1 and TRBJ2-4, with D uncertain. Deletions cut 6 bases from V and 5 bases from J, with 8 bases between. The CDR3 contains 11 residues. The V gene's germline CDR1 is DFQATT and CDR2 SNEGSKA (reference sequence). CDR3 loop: CSAYTQNIQYF. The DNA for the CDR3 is TGCAGTGCCTATACCCAAAACATTCAGTACTTC.

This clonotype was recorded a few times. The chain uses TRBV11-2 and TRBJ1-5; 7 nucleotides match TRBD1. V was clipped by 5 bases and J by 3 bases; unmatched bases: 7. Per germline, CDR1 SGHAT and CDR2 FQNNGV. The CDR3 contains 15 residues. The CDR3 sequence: CASSRQGQNNQPQHF. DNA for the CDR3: TGTGCCAGCAGCCGACAGGGTCAGAACAATCAGCCCCAGCATTTT.

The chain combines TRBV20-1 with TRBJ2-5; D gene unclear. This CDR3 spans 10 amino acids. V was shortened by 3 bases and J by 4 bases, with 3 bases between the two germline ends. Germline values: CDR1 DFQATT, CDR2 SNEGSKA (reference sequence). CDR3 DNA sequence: TGCAGTGCTAGTTCAGAGACCCAGTACTTC. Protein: CSASSETQYF.

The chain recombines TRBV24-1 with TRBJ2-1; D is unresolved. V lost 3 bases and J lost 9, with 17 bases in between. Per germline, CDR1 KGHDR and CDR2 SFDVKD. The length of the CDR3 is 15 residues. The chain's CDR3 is CATSDIQVPALEQFF. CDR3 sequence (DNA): TGTGCCACCAGTGATATTCAGGTCCCGGCCCTTGAGCAGTTCTTC.

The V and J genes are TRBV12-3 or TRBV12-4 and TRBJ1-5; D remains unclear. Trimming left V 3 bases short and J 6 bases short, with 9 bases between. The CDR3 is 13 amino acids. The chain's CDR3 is CASSLSSPQPQHF. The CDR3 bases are TGTGCCAGCAGTTTGAGCAGCCCTCAGCCCCAGCATTTT.

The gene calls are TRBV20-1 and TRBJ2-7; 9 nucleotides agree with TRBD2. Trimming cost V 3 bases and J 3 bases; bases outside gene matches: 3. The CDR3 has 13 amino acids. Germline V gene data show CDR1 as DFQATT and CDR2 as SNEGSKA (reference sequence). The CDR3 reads CSASSSGDYEQYF. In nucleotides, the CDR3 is TGCAGTGCTAGTTCTAGCGGGGACTACGAGCAGTACTTC.

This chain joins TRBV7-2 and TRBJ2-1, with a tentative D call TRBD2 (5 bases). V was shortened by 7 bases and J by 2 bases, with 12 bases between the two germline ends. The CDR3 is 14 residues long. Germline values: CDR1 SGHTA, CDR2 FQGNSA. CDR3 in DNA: TGTGCCAGCAAGGATCGGGGAACCTACAATGAGCAGTTCTTC. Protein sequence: CASKDRGTYNEQFF.

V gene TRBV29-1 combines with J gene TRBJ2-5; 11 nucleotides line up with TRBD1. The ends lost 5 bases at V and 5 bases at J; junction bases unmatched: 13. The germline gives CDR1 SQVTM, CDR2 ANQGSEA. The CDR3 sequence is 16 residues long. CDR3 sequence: CSVRPGTGGIRETQYF. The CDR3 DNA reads TGCAGCGTTCGACCCGGGACAGGGGGTATTCGGGAGACCCAGTACTTC.

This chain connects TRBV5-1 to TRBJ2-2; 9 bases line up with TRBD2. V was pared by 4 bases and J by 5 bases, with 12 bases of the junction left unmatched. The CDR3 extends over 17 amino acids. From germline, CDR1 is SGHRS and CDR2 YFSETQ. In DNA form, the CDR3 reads TGCGCCAGCAGCCTGGAGGGTAGCGGGAGTTGGACCGGGGAGCTGTTTTTT. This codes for CASSLEGSGSWTGELFF.

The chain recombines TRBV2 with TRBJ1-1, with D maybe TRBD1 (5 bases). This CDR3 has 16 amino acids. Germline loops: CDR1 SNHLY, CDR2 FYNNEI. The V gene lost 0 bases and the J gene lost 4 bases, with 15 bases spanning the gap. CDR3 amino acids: CASSEALLGVSTEAFF. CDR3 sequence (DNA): TGTGCCAGCAGTGAAGCGCTTCTGGGGGTTTCCACTGAAGCTTTCTTT.

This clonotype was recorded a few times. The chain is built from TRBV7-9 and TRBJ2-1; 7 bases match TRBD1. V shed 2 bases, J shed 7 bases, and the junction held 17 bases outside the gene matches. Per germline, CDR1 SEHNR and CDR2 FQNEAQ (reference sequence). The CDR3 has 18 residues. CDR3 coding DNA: TGTGCCAGCAGCTTACCGGCACAGGGGAAAACGTCGGAGAATGAGCAGTTCTTC. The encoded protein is CASSLPAQGKTSENEQFF.

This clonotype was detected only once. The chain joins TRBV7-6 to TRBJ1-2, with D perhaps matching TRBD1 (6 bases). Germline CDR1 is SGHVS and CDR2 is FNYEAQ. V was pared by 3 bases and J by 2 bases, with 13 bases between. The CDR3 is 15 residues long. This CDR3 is CASSLGRGRNYGYTF. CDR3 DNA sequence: TGTGCCAGCAGCTTGGGCCGGGGGCGGAACTATGGCTACACCTTC.

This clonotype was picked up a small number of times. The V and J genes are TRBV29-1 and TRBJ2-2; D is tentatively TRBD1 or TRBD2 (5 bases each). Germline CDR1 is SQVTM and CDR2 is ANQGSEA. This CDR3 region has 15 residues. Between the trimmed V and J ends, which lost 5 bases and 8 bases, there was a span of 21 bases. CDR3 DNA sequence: TGCAGCGTTCGATTGAGGGCAGGGTCAGGAGGGGAGCTGTTTTTT. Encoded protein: CSVRLRAGSGGELFF.

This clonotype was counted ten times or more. The CDR3 is CASSLIRGGNNEQFF. The CDR3 DNA follows: TGCGCCAGCAGCTTAATCAGGGGAGGTAACAATGAGCAGTTCTTC. The V call is TRBV5-1, the J call TRBJ2-1; D is possibly TRBD1 or TRBD2 (6 bases each). V shed 2 bases and J shed 5 bases, with 14 bases lying between them. Per the germline V gene, CDR1 is SGHRS and CDR2 is YFSETQ. This CDR3 has 15 amino acids. Full variable domain (rest looked up from reference TRBV5-1 and TRBJ2-1): KAGVTQTPRYLIKTRGQQVTLSCSPISGHRSVSWYQQTPGQGLQFLFEYFSETQRNKGNFPGRFSGRQFSNSRSEMNVSTLELGDSALYLCASSLIRGGNNEQFFGPGTRLTVL.

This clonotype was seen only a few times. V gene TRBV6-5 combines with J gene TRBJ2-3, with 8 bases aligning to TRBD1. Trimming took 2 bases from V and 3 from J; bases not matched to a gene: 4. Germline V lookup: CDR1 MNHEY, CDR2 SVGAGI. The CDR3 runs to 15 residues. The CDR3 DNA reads TGTGCCAGCAGTTACGGGACAGGTACGACAGATACGCAGTATTTT. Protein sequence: CASSYGTGTTDTQYF.

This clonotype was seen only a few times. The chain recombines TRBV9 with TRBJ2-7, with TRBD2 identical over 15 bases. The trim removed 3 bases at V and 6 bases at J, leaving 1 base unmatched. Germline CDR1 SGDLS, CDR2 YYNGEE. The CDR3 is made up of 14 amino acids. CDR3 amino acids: CASSAGLAGGEQYF. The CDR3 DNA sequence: TGTGCCAGCAGCGCGGGACTAGCGGGGGGCGAGCAGTACTTC.

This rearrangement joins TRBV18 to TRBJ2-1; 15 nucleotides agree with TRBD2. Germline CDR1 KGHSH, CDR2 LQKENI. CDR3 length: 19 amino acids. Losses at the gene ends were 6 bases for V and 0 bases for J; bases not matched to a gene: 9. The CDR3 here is CASSLLGTSGGSSYNEQFF. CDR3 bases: TGTGCCAGCTCGCTCCTCGGGACTAGCGGGGGGAGCTCCTACAATGAGCAGTTCTTC. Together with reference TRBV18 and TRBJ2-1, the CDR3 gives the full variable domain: NAGVMQNPRHLVRRRGQEARLRCSPMKGHSHVYWYRQLPEEGLKFMVYLQKENIIDESGMPKERFSAEFPKEGPSILRIQQVVRGDSAAYFCASSLLGTSGGSSYNEQFFGPGTRLTVL.

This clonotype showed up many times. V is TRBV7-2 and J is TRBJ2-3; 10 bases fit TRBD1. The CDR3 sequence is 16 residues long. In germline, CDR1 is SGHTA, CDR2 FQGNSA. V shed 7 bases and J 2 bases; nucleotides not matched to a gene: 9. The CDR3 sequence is CASNSGTGVFTDTQYF. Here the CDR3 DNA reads TGTGCCAGCAATTCCGGGACAGGGGTGTTCACAGATACGCAGTATTTT.

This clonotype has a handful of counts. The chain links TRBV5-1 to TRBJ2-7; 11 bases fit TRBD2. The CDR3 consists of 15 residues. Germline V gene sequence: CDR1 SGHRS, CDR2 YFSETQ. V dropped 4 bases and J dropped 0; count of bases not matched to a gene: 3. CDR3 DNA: TGCGCCAGCAGCGAGGGACTAGCGGTCTCCTACGAGCAGTACTTC. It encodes CASSEGLAVSYEQYF.

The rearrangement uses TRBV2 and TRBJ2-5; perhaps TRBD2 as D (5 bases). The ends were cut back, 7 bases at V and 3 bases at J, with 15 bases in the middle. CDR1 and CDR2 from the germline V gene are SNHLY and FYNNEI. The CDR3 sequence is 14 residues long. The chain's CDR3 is CASKVTWGEETQYF. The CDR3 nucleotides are TGTGCCAGCAAAGTTACGTGGGGAGAAGAGACCCAGTACTTC. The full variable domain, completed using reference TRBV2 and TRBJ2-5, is EPEVTQTPSHQVTQMGQEVILRCVPISNHLYFYWYRQILGQKVEFLVSFYNNEISEKSEIFDDQFSVERPDGSNFTLKIRSTKLEDSAMYFCASKVTWGEETQYFGPGTRLLVL.

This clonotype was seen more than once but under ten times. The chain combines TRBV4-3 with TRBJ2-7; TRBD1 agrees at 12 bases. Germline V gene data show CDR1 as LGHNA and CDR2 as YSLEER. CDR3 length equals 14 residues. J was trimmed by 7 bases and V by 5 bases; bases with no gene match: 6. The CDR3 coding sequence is TGCGCCAGCAGCATCCGGGACAGGGGGCAAGAGCAGTACTTC. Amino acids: CASSIRDRGQEQYF.

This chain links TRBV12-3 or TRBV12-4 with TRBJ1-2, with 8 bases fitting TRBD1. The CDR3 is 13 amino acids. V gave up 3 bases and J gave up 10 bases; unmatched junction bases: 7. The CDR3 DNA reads TGTGCCAGCAGTTTGGGACCACAGGGGGACTACACCTTC. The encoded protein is CASSLGPQGDYTF.

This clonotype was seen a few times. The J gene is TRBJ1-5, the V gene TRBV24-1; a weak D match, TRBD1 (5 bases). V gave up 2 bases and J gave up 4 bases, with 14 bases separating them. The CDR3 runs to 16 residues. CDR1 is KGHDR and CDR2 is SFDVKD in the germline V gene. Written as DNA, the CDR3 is TGTGCCACCAGTGATTCGGGGACTAGGAGGAATCAGCCCCAGCATTTT. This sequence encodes CATSDSGTRRNQPQHF.

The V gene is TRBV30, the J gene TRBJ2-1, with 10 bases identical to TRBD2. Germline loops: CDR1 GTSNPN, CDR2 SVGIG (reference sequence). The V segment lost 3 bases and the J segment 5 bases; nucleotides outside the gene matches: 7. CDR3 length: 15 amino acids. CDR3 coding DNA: TGTGCCTGGAGCGAACTAGCGGGAAAGAACAATGAGCAGTTCTTC. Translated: CAWSELAGKNNEQFF.